The 25 T cell receptor beta chains below all came from one sample that was sequenced in a study of blood T cell repertoires in COVID-19. Sequencing was performed with immunoSEQ multiplex PCR; in TCRdb, only in-frame clones are kept and a portion is missing. The sample has a few hundred thousand clones, more than 75% seen once. The specimen sequenced was peripheral blood. Receptors originate from a man between 45 and 60 years old who had recovered from COVID-19.

J is TRBJ2-1 and V is TRBV7-2, with 13 bases fitting TRBD2. The CDR3 loop spans 15 amino acids. J gave up 12 bases and V 4 bases, and 9 bases lay outside the gene matches. CDR1 and CDR2 (germline): SGHTA, FQGNSA. CDR3 amino acids: CASSSGLAGVGGQFF. For the CDR3, the DNA is TGTGCCAGCAGCTCCGGACTAGCGGGAGTTGGTGGGCAGTTCTTC.

The chain carries TRBV28 and TRBJ2-1; TRBD2 matches 10 bases. Per the germline V gene, CDR1 is MDHEN and CDR2 is SYDVKM. Trimming removed 7 bases from V and 12 bases from J; junction bases left unmatched: 9. This CDR3 is 13 amino acids long. The CDR3 bases are TGTGCCAGCACCCTAGCGGGAGTCAGGGGGCAGTTCTTC. Translation gives CASTLAGVRGQFF.

CDR3: CAWSEEQGVTEAFF. CDR3 bases: TGTGCCTGGAGTGAAGAGCAGGGGGTTACTGAAGCTTTCTTT. This rearrangement joins TRBV30 to TRBJ1-1; 7 bases map to TRBD1. Germline V gene sequence: CDR1 GTSNPN, CDR2 SVGIG (reference sequence). The J segment lost 5 bases and the V segment lost 1 base, leaving 7 bases of the junction unmatched. This CDR3 comprises 14 residues.

In DNA, the CDR3 is TGTGCCAGCAGTGATTTGCCGGGACTCTACAAAGAGAACGCCTACGAGCAGTACTTC. Its protein product is CASSDLPGLYKENAYEQYF. V usage is TRBV6-4 and J usage is TRBJ2-7; D may be TRBD2 (6 bases). Germline loops: CDR1 MRHNA, CDR2 SNTAGT. The CDR3 totals 19 residues. Trimming shortened V by 3 bases and J by 2 bases, and 26 bases separated the two germline ends.

The J gene is TRBJ2-3, the V gene TRBV19; 15 bases agree with TRBD2. Germline V gene data show CDR1 as LNHDA and CDR2 as SQIVND (reference sequence). This CDR3 region has 14 residues. After removal of 11 bases from V and 7 bases from J, the junction contained 7 bases not matched to a gene. The CDR3 reads CASRGTSGRYTQYF. The CDR3 region has the DNA TGTGCCTCAAGGGGGACTAGCGGGAGGTATACGCAGTATTTT.

V gene TRBV7-8 combines with J gene TRBJ2-1; a weak D match, TRBD2 (5 bases). The V gene's germline CDR1 is SGHVS and CDR2 FQNEAQ. The length of the CDR3 is 15 residues. Trimming left V 2 bases short and J 3 bases short, with 11 bases between. The CDR3 is CASSLTGLNYNEQFF. DNA for the CDR3: TGTGCCAGCAGCTTAACCGGACTCAACTACAATGAGCAGTTCTTC.

This clone was counted only a few times. The CDR3 nucleotides read TGTGCCAGCAGTCAGGGGGGAAACTACTATGGCTACACCTTC. Its protein is CASSQGGNYYGYTF. The rearrangement joins TRBV28 to TRBJ1-2, with TRBD1 identical over 7 bases. Trimming removed 5 bases from V and 3 bases from J; junction bases left unmatched: 6. The CDR3 is made up of 14 amino acids. CDR1 and CDR2 (germline): MDHEN, SYDVKM.

The V call is TRBV4-1, the J call TRBJ2-3, with D possibly TRBD2 on 6 matching bases. The CDR3 is 14 residues long. V dropped 0 bases and J dropped 10 bases, with 14 bases sitting between them. Germline loops: CDR1 MGHRA, CDR2 YSYEKL. The CDR3 region is CASSQDGGGGSQYF. CDR3 in DNA: TGCGCCAGCAGCCAAGACGGTGGGGGAGGTTCGCAGTATTTT.

The chain uses TRBV11-2 and TRBJ2-1; perhaps TRBD2 as D (6 bases). The CDR3 loop spans 13 amino acids. V was trimmed by 5 bases and J by 9 bases, leaving 14 bases between them. Looked up from germline, CDR1 is SGHAT and CDR2 is FQNNGV. For the CDR3, the DNA is TGTGCCAGCAGCCCCGACTTGGGGGGTGAGCAGTTCTTC. Translation: CASSPDLGGEQFF.

This clone came up a few times. The chain combines TRBV21-1 with TRBJ2-3; the D call in the table, TRBD2, was not verified against the DNA. TRBV21-1 is a recognized pseudogene. The CDR3 has 13 residues. The CDR3 loop is CASSPIFRVTQYF. CDR3 in DNA: TGTGCCAGCAGCCCAATTTTCCGGGTTACGCAGTATTTT.

A single count supports this clone. The genes are TRBV7-2 and TRBJ2-7; perhaps TRBD2 as D (6 bases). This CDR3 has 15 amino acids. In germline, CDR1 is SGHTA, CDR2 FQGNSA. Trimming removed 3 bases from V and 7 bases from J, with 19 bases in between. The CDR3 DNA is TGTGCCAGCAGCTTGATGATCGGTCCCGGGGGAGAGCAGTACTTC. It yields the protein CASSLMIGPGGEQYF.

The V gene is TRBV19, the J gene TRBJ1-1, with D unclear. The CDR3 totals 13 residues. Trimming took off 4 bases at V and 3 bases at J, with 9 bases between the two ends. Germline loops: CDR1 LNHDA, CDR2 SQIVND (reference sequence). The CDR3 region has the DNA TGTGCCAGTAGTACCCAGGAAGACACTGAAGCTTTCTTT. The encoded protein is CASSTQEDTEAFF.

The chain has TRBV10-3 and TRBJ2-7; TRBD1 aligns across 7 bases. The CDR3 runs 15 residues. The V and J ends lost 5 bases and 0 bases, in that order; junction bases with no gene match: 7. Looked up from germline, CDR1 is ENHRY and CDR2 is SYGVKD. The CDR3 sequence is CAISSDRQTSYEQYF. The CDR3 nucleotides are TGTGCCATCAGTTCGGACAGGCAGACCTCCTACGAGCAGTACTTC.

This clone has a handful of counts. The chain has TRBV28 and TRBJ2-6; D unresolved. This CDR3 spans 15 amino acids. Germline V gene sequence: CDR1 MDHEN, CDR2 SYDVKM. With 5 bases removed from V and 0 bases from J, the gap between germline ends came to 8 bases. The DNA of the CDR3 is TGTGCCAGCAGTCCTAGTCACTCTGGGGCCAACGTCCTGACTTTC. Encoded protein: CASSPSHSGANVLTF.

This chain joins TRBV18 and TRBJ2-5; D may be TRBD1 (5 bases). V lost 2 bases, J lost 5 bases, and 15 bases lay in between. The germline V gene encodes CDR1 KGHSH and CDR2 LQKENI. The CDR3 extends over 15 amino acids. As DNA, the CDR3 is TGTGCCAGCTCACCATTGCAGGGTTGGTCGGAGACCCAGTACTTC. Its translation: CASSPLQGWSETQYF.

This clone showed up just once. The chain joins TRBV5-1 to TRBJ1-1; 7 positions agree with TRBD1. The length of the CDR3 is 13 residues. The trim removed 0 bases at V and 12 bases at J, leaving 8 bases unmatched. Germline CDR1 SGHRS, CDR2 YFSETQ. CDR3: CASSLGQGSRTFF. The CDR3 DNA is TGCGCCAGCAGCTTGGGACAGGGATCAAGGACTTTCTTT. Based on the CDR3 plus reference TRBV5-1 and TRBJ1-1, the full variable domain is KAGVTQTPRYLIKTRGQQVTLSCSPISGHRSVSWYQQTPGQGLQFLFEYFSETQRNKGNFPGRFSGRQFSNSRSEMNVSTLELGDSALYLCASSLGQGSRTFFGQGTRLTVV.

The V call is TRBV5-4, the J call TRBJ2-7; D is possibly TRBD1 (5 bases). Germline loops: CDR1 SGHNT, CDR2 YYREEE (reference sequence). There are 14 residues in the CDR3. The V and J ends lost 4 bases and 2 bases respectively, with 13 bases between them. The CDR3 DNA reads TGTGCCAGCAGCGGACCGCTGGGGCCCTACGAGCAGTACTTC. It specifies CASSGPLGPYEQYF.

This clone was picked up one time. This rearrangement joins TRBV28 to TRBJ1-4, with 7 nucleotides matching TRBD1. Germline trimming cut 4 bases from V and 5 bases from J; bases unmatched to any gene: 7. From germline, CDR1 is MDHEN and CDR2 SYDVKM. This CDR3 contains 15 residues. The CDR3 region is CASSSMTGKNEKLFF. In DNA, the CDR3 is TGTGCCAGCAGTTCAATGACAGGGAAGAATGAAAAACTGTTTTTT.

This chain links TRBV18 with TRBJ2-3; D might be TRBD1 (6 bases). The CDR3 is 14 residues long. Trimming took off 6 bases at V and 4 bases at J, with 14 bases between the two ends. Germline CDR1 and CDR2: KGHSH and LQKENI. In DNA, the CDR3 is TGTGCCAGCTCTCAACAGGGAGCCGCAGATACGCAGTATTTT. Its translation: CASSQQGAADTQYF.

This clone appeared a few times. The rearrangement links TRBV19 to TRBJ2-3; TRBD2 matches at 9 bases. Germline V gene sequence: CDR1 LNHDA, CDR2 SQIVND (reference sequence). V trimming: 8 bases; J trimming: 2 bases; junction bases outside the gene matches: 2. The CDR3 consists of 13 residues. DNA of the CDR3: TGTGCCAGTCGACTAGCGGTCACAGATACGCAGTATTTT. Translation gives CASRLAVTDTQYF.

This rearrangement joins TRBV5-1 to TRBJ2-3; D may be TRBD2 (6 bases). V lost 0 bases and J lost 1, with 9 bases in between. The CDR3 runs to 15 residues. Per germline, CDR1 SGHRS and CDR2 YFSETQ. The CDR3 protein is CASSLAAGRTDTQYF. The CDR3 DNA sequence: TGCGCCAGCAGCTTGGCGGCGGGGCGCACAGATACGCAGTATTTT.

The V call is TRBV18, the J call TRBJ2-2, with a weak D call TRBD2 (7 bases). V was trimmed by 6 bases and J by 4 bases, leaving 21 bases between them. In germline, CDR1 is KGHSH, CDR2 LQKENI. The CDR3 runs 17 residues. This CDR3 reads CASSPGGLGFGTGELFF. CDR3 sequence (DNA): TGTGCCAGCTCCCCGGGGGGCTTGGGCTTCGGCACCGGGGAGCTGTTTTTT.

The sample holds a few counts of this clone. The rearrangement links TRBV30 to TRBJ1-2, with 8 bases aligning to TRBD1. The germline gives CDR1 GTSNPN, CDR2 SVGIG (reference sequence). The junction had 12 bases not matched to a gene; V was cut back by 5 bases and J by 7 bases. The length of the CDR3 is 14 residues. CDR3 nucleotides: TGTGCCTGGGGCAGGACAGGGTCGTTCGTTGGCTACACCTTC. It translates to CAWGRTGSFVGYTF.

The rearrangement joins TRBV9 to TRBJ2-2, with D hard to call. The CDR3 totals 14 residues. Trimming left V 4 bases short and J 1 base short, with 8 bases between. CDR1 SGDLS and CDR2 YYNGEE come from the germline V gene. CDR3 nucleotide sequence: TGTGCCAGCAGCAACCCGGGGAACACCGGGGAGCTGTTTTTT. Its protein is CASSNPGNTGELFF.

A word on this clone: This same CDR3 is encoded by further DNA sequences in the sample. In DNA form, the CDR3 reads TGTGCCAGCAGTCTTCAGGGATCCGGGGCCAACGTCCTGACTTTC. The encoded protein is CASSLQGSGANVLTF. V is TRBV2 and J is TRBJ2-6, with D possibly TRBD1 on 5 matching bases. The V and J ends lost 5 bases and 4 bases respectively, with 12 bases between them. Germline V gives CDR1 SNHLY, CDR2 FYNNEI. This CDR3 is built from 15 residues.